A selection of T cell receptor beta chains follows, all from one sample in a study of CD8+ T cells in alopecia areata. The table came from immunoSEQ multiplex PCR; TCRdb's copy has only in-frame clones and leaves some out. The sample lists 150,000 to 200,000 clones, approximately 65% occurring once. The source was CD8+ T cells sorted from blood, collected at week 0. These receptors came from a human donor with alopecia areata. CDR3s include the opening cysteine and the closing phenylalanine or tryptophan. Fields, in order: V gene, clone size, D gene, CDR3 length, J gene, CDR3 protein, CDR3 DNA. A D gene is named only where the DNA matches it firmly. For some rows the clone size is stated as once, few or many, or as a class when expanded; others skip it.

TRBV14	.	.	11	TRBJ2-7	CASSQDYEQYF	TGTGCCAGCAGCCAAGACTACGAGCAGTACTTC
TRBV7-6	.	.	14	TRBJ2-2	CASIDDRYTGELFF	TGTGCCAGCATCGACGACAGATACACCGGGGAGCTGTTTTTT
TRBV6-7	.	.	16	TRBJ1-1	CASRIGERERSTEAFF	TGTGCCAGCAGAATAGGGGAGAGGGAACGTAGCACTGAAGCTTTCTTT
TRBV9	.	.	14	TRBJ2-7	CASSVEEGSYEQYF	TGTGCCAGCAGCGTAGAGGAGGGCTCCTACGAGCAGTACTTC
TRBV7-9	.	.	18	TRBJ1-2	CASSLALGAATRAGGYTF	TGTGCCAGCAGCTTAGCCCTCGGGGCTGCGACGCGGGCCGGTGGCTACACCTTC
TRBV6-5	.	.	12	TRBJ1-1	CASSSRRFEAFF	TGTGCCAGCAGCTCGCGGCGTTTCGAAGCTTTCTTT
TRBV7-9	.	TRBD1	15	TRBJ1-1	CASSLRGTGDTEAFF	TGTGCCAGCAGCTTACGCGGGACAGGGGACACTGAAGCTTTCTTT
TRBV5-1	.	.	11	TRBJ2-1	CASQEYNEQFF	TGCGCCAGTCAGGAATACAATGAGCAGTTCTTC
TRBV27	.	.	11	TRBJ2-4	CASSFGNIQYF	TGTGCCAGCAGTTTCGGAAACATTCAGTACTTC
TRBV9	.	TRBD1	21	TRBJ2-1	CASSVATVRDRGLGINNEQFF	TGTGCCAGCAGCGTAGCTACGGTTCGGGACAGGGGGCTTGGGATTAACAATGAGCAGTTCTTC
TRBV9	once	TRBD1	15	TRBJ2-7	CASSVAGQGAYEQYF	TGTGCCAGCAGCGTAGCGGGACAGGGGGCTTACGAGCAGTACTTC
TRBV29-1	.	TRBD1	14	TRBJ2-7	CSVTFRDRAYEQYF	TGCAGCGTTACATTTCGGGACAGGGCCTACGAGCAGTACTTC
TRBV7-6	.	TRBD1	14	TRBJ1-1	CASSRQGGFNEAFF	TGTGCCAGCAGTCGACAGGGGGGTTTCAATGAAGCTTTCTTT
TRBV25-1	.	.	15	TRBJ1-1	CASSRVRGTKTEAFF	TGTGCCAGCAGTCGCGTCAGAGGGACGAAAACTGAAGCTTTCTTT
TRBV2	.	.	10	TRBJ2-7	CASQGREQYF	TGTGCCAGCCAGGGTAGGGAGCAGTACTTC
TRBV14	.	.	15	TRBJ1-2	CASSQGRSAFYGYTF	TGTGCCAGCAGCCAGGGACGGTCGGCTTTCTATGGCTACACCTTC
TRBV6-1	.	.	16	TRBJ1-5	CASSEGGAWGNQPQHF	TGTGCCAGCAGTGAGGGGGGGGCGTGGGGCAATCAGCCCCAGCATTTT
TRBV5-1	.	TRBD2	16	TRBJ2-1	CASTPRTSGGVDEQFF	TGCGCCAGCACCCCACGGACTAGCGGGGGTGTCGATGAGCAGTTCTTC
TRBV5-6	.	TRBD1	13	TRBJ2-7	CASSPGTAYEQYF	TGTGCCAGCAGCCCCGGGACAGCGTACGAGCAGTACTTC
TRBV5-1	.	.	13	TRBJ1-1	CASSLGPDTEAFF	TGCGCCAGCAGCCTGGGGCCGGACACTGAAGCTTTCTTT
TRBV29-1	.	TRBD2	18	TRBJ2-1	CSVEGLAGGTRSYNEQFF	TGCAGCGTGGAGGGACTAGCGGGGGGCACCCGCTCCTACAATGAGCAGTTCTTC
TRBV7-9	few	TRBD1	12	TRBJ2-7	CAGATGNDEQYF	TGTGCCGGAGCGACAGGGAATGACGAGCAGTACTTC
TRBV4-1	.	TRBD1	13	TRBJ1-6	CASSVGQTSPLHF	TGCGCCAGCAGCGTGGGACAGACCTCACCCCTCCACTTT
TRBV5-1	.	.	16	TRBJ1-4	CASSNQIRDGNEKLFF	TGCGCCAGCAGCAACCAGATCAGGGACGGGAATGAAAAACTGTTTTTT
TRBV21-1	few	.	10	TRBJ1-5	CARPNQPQHF	TGTGCCCGACCGAATCAGCCCCAGCATTTT
TRBV20-1	few	.	11	TRBJ1-1	CSAPLNTEAFF	TGCAGTGCTCCCTTGAACACTGAAGCTTTCTTT
TRBV15	few	.	11	TRBJ2-1	CATRDLNEQFF	TGTGCCACCAGGGACCTCAATGAGCAGTTCTTC
TRBV1	.	.	15	TRBJ2-2	CTSSQAGYDTGELFF	TGCACCAGCAGCCAAGCCGGCTACGACACCGGGGAGCTGTTTTTT
TRBV11-2	.	TRBD1	13	TRBJ1-2	CASSPGTGYGYTF	TGTGCCAGCAGCCCGGGGACAGGCTATGGCTACACCTTC
TRBV14	.	TRBD2	16	TRBJ2-5	CASSQYRAGGAETQYF	TGTGCCAGCAGCCAATATAGAGCGGGGGGAGCGGAGACCCAGTACTTC
TRBV6-6	.	.	11	TRBJ1-1	CASSPGAEAFF	TGTGCCAGCAGTCCCGGAGCTGAAGCTTTCTTT
TRBV6-6	.	.	16	TRBJ2-7	CASSYQRRGGRYEQYF	TGTGCCAGCAGTTACCAGCGCAGGGGAGGTCGGTACGAGCAGTACTTC
TRBV5-6	few	.	12	TRBJ1-1	CASSFGNTEAFF	TGTGCCAGCAGCTTTGGGAACACTGAAGCTTTCTTT
TRBV12-5	few	TRBD2	19	TRBJ2-3	CASGLVRSGGTPRSDTQYF	TGTGCTAGTGGTTTGGTACGGAGCGGGGGGACACCGAGATCAGATACGCAGTATTTT
TRBV15	.	.	18	TRBJ2-1	CATSRDRLVGFSYNEQFF	TGTGCCACCAGCAGAGATCGTTTGGTAGGATTCTCCTACAATGAGCAGTTCTTC
TRBV25-1	.	TRBD1	17	TRBJ1-1	CASSANGPGQANTEAFF	TGTGCCAGCAGTGCCAACGGACCGGGACAGGCGAACACTGAAGCTTTCTTT
TRBV14	.	.	14	TRBJ2-1	CASSQERGPDEQFF	TGTGCCAGCAGCCAAGAGAGAGGGCCTGATGAGCAGTTCTTC
TRBV7-8	.	.	17	TRBJ1-5	CASSLGGGVYSNQPQHF	TGTGCCAGCAGCTTAGGTGGTGGGGTTTATAGCAATCAGCCCCAGCATTTT
TRBV9	.	TRBD1	15	TRBJ1-6	CASSGHRDSYSPLHF	TGTGCCAGCAGCGGCCACCGGGACAGCTATTCACCCCTCCACTTT
TRBV13	.	.	12	TRBJ1-2	CASSTGTSGYTF	TGTGCCAGCAGCACCGGGACATCCGGCTACACCTTC
TRBV9	.	TRBD1	16	TRBJ1-6	CASSVGRGTARSPLHF	TGTGCCAGCAGCGTAGGTAGGGGGACAGCTCGTTCGCCCCTCCACTTT
TRBV6-5	.	TRBD1	13	TRBJ1-1	CASSPQGTTEAFF	TGTGCCAGCAGCCCACAGGGGACAACTGAAGCTTTCTTT
TRBV7-9	few	.	18	TRBJ2-1	CASSPQRTPGGKYNEQFF	TGTGCCAGCAGCCCACAACGTACCCCGGGGGGCAAGTACAATGAGCAGTTCTTC
TRBV9	once	.	12	TRBJ2-3	CASSVGSDTQYF	TGTGCCAGCAGCGTAGGGTCAGATACGCAGTATTTT
TRBV7-2	.	.	11	TRBJ2-7	CASSPTYEQYF	TGTGCCAGCAGCCCTACCTACGAGCAGTACTTC